One sample yielded the 31 T cell receptor beta chains listed below, sequenced in a study of identical twins. TCRdb processed the 5' RACE reads anew with MiXCR; each CDR3 protein has one entry. Here the sample spans about 700,000 distinct CDR3 sequences, 6.1% being singletons. The sample consisted of naive T cells sorted from blood. The source is a man between 18 and 29 years old in good health.

This clonotype was observed many times. This chain uses TRBV6-2 or TRBV6-3 with TRBJ1-4; D gene ambiguous. Germline V gives CDR1 MNHEY, CDR2 SVGEGT. V lost 0 bases to trimming and J lost 12 bases, with 8 bases between them. CDR3 size: 12 residues. The CDR3: CASSYSGMELFF. The DNA for the CDR3 is TGTGCCAGCAGTTACTCGGGGATGGAACTGTTTTTT.

This clonotype appeared many times. The genes are TRBV7-2 and TRBJ2-7; 10 bases align to TRBD1. The CDR3 covers 15 residues. V was pared by 4 bases and J by 10 bases, with 13 bases of the junction left unmatched. CDR1 and CDR2 from the germline V gene are SGHTA and FQGNSA. The CDR3 DNA reads as TGTGCCAGCAGCTCGTGGACAGGGGGAGGAATAGAACAGTACTTC. It codes for CASSSWTGGGIEQYF.

At least ten counts were recorded for this clonotype. This rearrangement joins TRBV9 to TRBJ2-1, with 11 bases fitting TRBD1. V lost 5 bases, J lost 4 bases, and 5 bases stayed unmatched. Germline values: CDR1 SGDLS, CDR2 YYNGEE. CDR3 length equals 15 residues. For the CDR3, the DNA is TGTGCCAGCAGTGTCGGGACAGGGGGTTACAATGAGCAGTTCTTC. It codes for CASSVGTGGYNEQFF.

This clonotype has ten or more counts. The chain couples TRBV2 to TRBJ1-2; D remains ambiguous. Germline CDR1 SNHLY, CDR2 FYNNEI. Between the trimmed V and J ends, which lost 9 bases and 8 bases, there was a span of 13 bases. The CDR3 consists of 11 residues. CDR3 sequence reads: CARGSGRGYTF. CDR3 in DNA: TGTGCCAGGGGGTCCGGGAGAGGCTACACCTTC.

The chain is built from TRBV29-1 and TRBJ2-1; 8 nucleotides agree with TRBD1. CDR1 is SQVTM and CDR2 is ANQGSEA in the germline V gene. The length of the CDR3 is 12 residues. V lost 7 bases to trimming and J lost 5 bases; unmatched junction nucleotides: 4. This CDR3 reads CSAVRGHNEQFF. CDR3 DNA sequence: TGCAGCGCCGTCAGGGGGCACAATGAGCAGTTCTTC.

This clonotype was recorded at least ten times. The chain employs TRBV12-3 or TRBV12-4 and TRBJ2-4; perhaps TRBD1 as D (5 bases). Trimming pared 5 bases from V and 11 bases from J, leaving 13 bases between. The CDR3 totals 12 residues. The CDR3 bases are TGTGCCAGCAGTACAGGACGTTGGGTTCAGTACTTC. Translating gives CASSTGRWVQYF.

This clonotype was found many times. The rearrangement joins TRBV12-3 or TRBV12-4 to TRBJ2-3, with 7 bases identical to TRBD1. The CDR3 is 13 amino acids. Trimming took 5 bases from V and 5 from J; bases not matched to a gene: 4. The CDR3 DNA sequence: TGTGCCAGCAGTGCAGGGACAGTAGATACGCAGTATTTT. This sequence encodes CASSAGTVDTQYF.

There are many counts of this clonotype. CDR3 in amino acids: CSARDRQGIETQYF. CDR3 DNA: TGCAGTGCTAGAGATCGGCAGGGGATAGAGACCCAGTACTTC. The V and J genes are TRBV20-1 and TRBJ2-5; D might be TRBD1 (6 bases). V was cut by 0 bases and J by 4 bases, with 12 bases left in between. The CDR3 totals 14 residues. CDR1 DFQATT and CDR2 SNEGSKA come from the germline V gene (reference sequence).

This clonotype was picked up many times. The V gene is TRBV20-1, the J gene TRBJ1-6; maybe TRBD1 (5 bases). The CDR3 spans 12 residues. V lost 7 bases, J lost 10 bases, and 14 bases lay in between. Germline loops: CDR1 DFQATT, CDR2 SNEGSKA (reference sequence). Here the CDR3 reads CSGSQGNSPLHF. DNA for the CDR3: TGCAGTGGGAGTCAGGGTAACTCACCCCTCCACTTT.

V gene TRBV5-1 combines with J gene TRBJ2-1; 12 nucleotides line up with TRBD1. The CDR3 runs to 19 residues. Trimming cost V 4 bases and J 2 bases; bases outside gene matches: 13. Germline-derived CDR1 and CDR2 are SGHRS and YFSETQ. CDR3 region: CASSPRDRGRGGPYNEQFF. The CDR3 DNA is TGCGCCAGCAGCCCCCGGGACAGGGGGCGAGGAGGGCCCTACAATGAGCAGTTCTTC.

This sequence joins TRBV4-1 and TRBJ2-1; 9 nucleotides align to TRBD2. V shed 4 bases and J 2 bases; nucleotides not matched to a gene: 6. This CDR3 is built from 16 residues. CDR1 and CDR2 (germline): MGHRA, YSYEKL. The CDR3 DNA reads as TGCGCCAGCAGCCGATTAGCGGGAGTGGCCTACAATGAGCAGTTCTTC. The encoded protein is CASSRLAGVAYNEQFF.

This clonotype was seen repeatedly, ten times or more. The V call is TRBV6-5, the J call TRBJ2-7, with D perhaps being TRBD1 or TRBD2 (6 bases each). In germline, CDR1 is MNHEY, CDR2 SVGAGI. The CDR3 is 15 residues long. The germline V and J ends were trimmed by 0 bases and 7 bases, with 16 bases remaining between them. CDR3 protein: CASSYSNGGLWEQYF. The CDR3 DNA sequence: TGTGCCAGCAGTTACTCGAATGGGGGGCTGTGGGAGCAGTACTTC.

This clonotype has ten or more counts. The chain joins TRBV4-3 to TRBJ2-2; no definite D call. Germline V CDR1 and CDR2: LGHNA, YSLEER. Trimming pared 0 bases from V and 0 bases from J, leaving 11 bases between. This CDR3 spans 17 amino acids. CDR3 in DNA: TGCGCCAGCAGCCAAGAAAGCAGCATCGCGAACACCGGGGAGCTGTTTTTT. Translating gives CASSQESSIANTGELFF.

This clonotype was picked up a small number of times. The V call is TRBV12-3 or TRBV12-4, the J call TRBJ1-5, with D maybe TRBD1 (5 bases). There are 14 residues in the CDR3. V dropped 1 base and J dropped 3 bases, with 7 bases sitting between them. The CDR3 sequence: CASSLGQNNQPQHF. The CDR3 nucleotides are TGTGCCAGCAGTTTAGGACAGAACAATCAGCCCCAGCATTTT.

This clonotype was counted at least ten times. The chain combines TRBV20-1 with TRBJ2-1; D not certain. CDR3 length: 10 residues. V lost 3 bases and J lost 6, with 3 bases in between. The germline gives CDR1 DFQATT, CDR2 SNEGSKA (reference sequence). The chain's CDR3 is CSASTNEQFF. The CDR3 DNA reads as TGCAGTGCTAGCACCAATGAGCAGTTCTTC.

This chain links TRBV6-1 with TRBJ2-3; 7 nucleotides match TRBD1. Trimming cost V 6 bases and J 6 bases; bases outside gene matches: 6. The CDR3 runs to 13 residues. The germline V gene encodes CDR1 MNHNS and CDR2 SASEGT. The CDR3 DNA reads TGTGCCAGCAGGGACAGGACTTGGGATACGCAGTATTTT. It yields the protein CASRDRTWDTQYF.

Many counts were recorded for this clonotype. The DNA for the CDR3 is TGTGCCAGCAGCCACCCCGCCAGCTACAATGAGCAGTTCTTC. Amino acid sequence: CASSHPASYNEQFF. The chain joins TRBV3-1 to TRBJ2-1; D not certain. The CDR3 contains 14 residues. Between the trimmed V and J ends, which lost 3 bases and 3 bases, there was a span of 9 bases. Germline loops: CDR1 LGHDT, CDR2 YNNKEL (reference sequence).

Ten or more counts support this clonotype. The chain carries TRBV20-1 and TRBJ1-6, with 8 bases that match TRBD1. CDR1 and CDR2 (germline): DFQATT, SNEGSKA (reference sequence). This CDR3 region has 13 residues. The V segment lost 3 bases and the J segment 9 bases; nucleotides outside the gene matches: 4. The CDR3 DNA is TGCAGTGCTAGTGCCGGGACAGGTTCACCCCTCCACTTT. This gives the protein CSASAGTGSPLHF.

The DNA of the CDR3 is TGCGCCGGCCCCAACCAGACAGGGAGGTACTACGAGCAGTACGTC. This gives the protein CAGPNQTGRYYEQYV. The chain uses TRBV23-1 and TRBJ2-7, with a possible D match to TRBD1 (7 bases). TRBV23-1 is recorded as an ORF, its role being uncertain. The CDR3 consists of 15 residues. V lost 11 bases to trimming and J lost 3 bases, with 23 bases between them.

The genes are TRBV18 and TRBJ1-5; D not resolved. The CDR3 covers 18 residues. Germline values: CDR1 KGHSH, CDR2 LQKENI. Trimming removed 2 bases at V and 1 base at J, with 18 bases between. CDR3 DNA: TGTGCCAGCTCACCAGCTTCGTCGGCGGGCTCGAGCAATCAGCCCCAGCATTTT. It yields the protein CASSPASSAGSSNQPQHF. Filled out from reference TRBV18 and TRBJ1-5, the complete variable domain reads NAGVMQNPRHLVRRRGQEARLRCSPMKGHSHVYWYRQLPEEGLKFMVYLQKENIIDESGMPKERFSAEFPKEGPSILRIQQVVRGDSAAYFCASSPASSAGSSNQPQHFGDGTRLSIL.

This clonotype was seen repeatedly, ten times or more. This sequence joins TRBV27 and TRBJ2-1, with TRBD1 matching over 10 bases. The V and J ends lost 4 bases and 7 bases, in that order; junction bases with no gene match: 7. From germline, CDR1 is MNHEY and CDR2 SMNVEV (reference sequence). The CDR3 contains 15 residues. This CDR3 reads CASSSDRGLRNEQFF. Here the CDR3 DNA reads TGTGCCAGCAGTTCCGACAGGGGGCTCCGAAATGAGCAGTTCTTC.

Only a few counts were recorded for this clonotype. The rearrangement links TRBV7-2 to TRBJ2-1; D might be TRBD1 (5 bases). CDR1 and CDR2 from the germline V gene are SGHTA and FQGNSA. This CDR3 has 11 residues. Trimming pared 8 bases from V and 10 bases from J, leaving 12 bases between. The CDR3 region has the DNA TGTGCCAGCGTTGGGGCGTTCGAGCAGTTCTTC. Amino acid sequence: CASVGAFEQFF.

This clonotype was detected ten times or more. The chain uses TRBV24-1 and TRBJ2-2; D tentatively fits TRBD1 or TRBD2 (6 bases each). V gave up 5 bases and J gave up 5 bases, with 17 bases separating them. The CDR3 runs to 16 residues. Germline loops: CDR1 KGHDR, CDR2 SFDVKD. The CDR3 nucleotides are TGTGCCACCAGTGGCCTTGAGGGGGGCTGGACCGGGGAGCTGTTTTTT. Its protein is CATSGLEGGWTGELFF.

This sequence joins TRBV20-1 and TRBJ2-2; D call uncertain. This CDR3 contains 13 residues. Germline lookup yields CDR1 DFQATT and CDR2 SNEGSKA (reference sequence). V was cut by 1 base and J by 3 bases, with 6 bases left in between. CDR3 region: CSARGYDTGELFF. The DNA of the CDR3 is TGCAGTGCTAGAGGGTACGACACCGGGGAGCTGTTTTTT.

This clonotype was seen repeatedly, ten times or more. The chain has TRBV6-5 and TRBJ2-3; D is possibly TRBD1 (6 bases). The CDR3 sequence is 16 residues long. With 2 bases removed from V and 4 bases from J, the gap between germline ends came to 16 bases. Germline CDR1 MNHEY, CDR2 SVGAGI. The CDR3 reads CASSYKRGGMADTQYF. In DNA form, the CDR3 reads TGTGCCAGCAGTTACAAACGAGGGGGTATGGCAGATACGCAGTATTTT.

This clonotype was seen ten or more times. The V gene is TRBV24-1, the J gene TRBJ1-2, with unresolved D. The CDR3 loop spans 14 amino acids. Germline-derived CDR1 and CDR2 are KGHDR and SFDVKD. Between the trimmed V and J ends, which lost 4 bases and 5 bases, there was a span of 13 bases. DNA of the CDR3: TGTGCCACCAGTGACCCAGGACGGTTATATGGCTACACCTTC. Amino acids: CATSDPGRLYGYTF.

The table lists this clonotype with many counts. The V call is TRBV20-1, the J call TRBJ2-1, with TRBD2 matching over 8 bases. Per germline, CDR1 DFQATT and CDR2 SNEGSKA (reference sequence). This CDR3 comprises 14 residues. The V segment lost 6 bases and the J segment 5 bases; nucleotides outside the gene matches: 9. The CDR3 loop reads CSAPSGWIHNEQFF. The DNA of the CDR3 is TGCAGTGCCCCTAGCGGGTGGATCCACAATGAGCAGTTCTTC.

Many counts were recorded for this clonotype. The CDR3 coding sequence is TGTGCCAGCAGCTTAGTAGGCGGGAGGGCCGCTGAGCAGTTCTTC. It specifies CASSLVGGRAAEQFF. V is TRBV7-9 and J is TRBJ2-1; TRBD2 aligns across 9 bases. CDR3 length: 15 amino acids. Germline V gene sequence: CDR1 SEHNR, CDR2 FQNEAQ (reference sequence). Trimming removed 1 base from V and 9 bases from J; junction bases left unmatched: 7.

This clonotype was counted between two and nine times. The rearrangement joins TRBV7-9 to TRBJ2-1, with TRBD2 matching 7 bases. This CDR3 spans 16 amino acids. Trimming at V came to 11 bases and at J to 3 bases, leaving 16 bases not matched to a gene. Germline V gene data show CDR1 as SEHNR and CDR2 as FQNEAQ (reference sequence). Here the CDR3 DNA reads TGTGCCCTACAACGCGGAAGCGGGATCGGCTACAATGAGCAGTTCTTC. It encodes CALQRGSGIGYNEQFF. Full variable domain (remainder filled in from reference TRBV7-9 and TRBJ2-1): DTGVSQNPRHKITKRGQNVTFRCDPISEHNRLYWYRQTLGQGPEFLTYFQNEAQLEKSRLLSDRFSAERPKGSFSTLEIQRTEQGDSAMYLCALQRGSGIGYNEQFFGPGTRLTVL.

This clonotype was observed many times. This chain joins TRBV27 and TRBJ2-7; 7 bases match TRBD1. The germline CDR1 and CDR2 sequences are MNHEY and SMNVEV (reference sequence). The V segment lost 6 bases and the J segment 4 bases; nucleotides outside the gene matches: 9. There are 14 residues in the CDR3. CDR3 loop: CASSTRGKWYEQYF. CDR3 DNA sequence: TGTGCCAGCAGCACCAGGGGGAAGTGGTACGAGCAGTACTTC.

V is TRBV13 and J is TRBJ2-3; 12 nucleotides agree with TRBD2. The germline gives CDR1 PRHDT, CDR2 FYEKMQ (reference sequence). The V gene end was trimmed by 3 bases and the J gene end by 10 bases; junction bases not matched to a gene: 8. The CDR3 sequence is 15 residues long. CDR3 loop: CASSFSSGRAGAQYF. The CDR3 nucleotides read TGTGCCAGCAGCTTCTCTAGCGGGAGGGCCGGTGCGCAGTATTTT.